The 13 T cell receptor beta chains below all came from one sample that was sequenced in a study of T-cell reconstitution after alpha-beta-depleted transplantation in children. The TCRbeta library incorporated unique molecular identifiers. Using its own MiXCR run on the PCR reads, TCRdb lists one record per CDR3 protein. The table shows roughly 400,000 distinct CDR3 sequences, with 43% occurring only once. The sequences come from PBMCs, collected before TCRalphabeta/CD19-depleted stem cell transplant. The receptors were gathered from a girl aged 2-10 years with aplastic anemia, due to receive a stem cell transplant.

In this sample, this clonotype turned up a few times. The chain joins TRBV4-2 to TRBJ2-3, with D perhaps matching TRBD2 (6 bases). The CDR3 contains 16 residues. V lost 3 bases and J lost 0, with 13 bases in between. The germline V gene has CDR1 LGHNA and CDR2 YNFKEQ. The CDR3 nucleotides read TGTGCCAGCAGCCATGTCCGGGACTGGAGCACAGATACGCAGTATTTT. It is translated as CASSHVRDWSTDTQYF.

This clonotype came up once. V gene TRBV28 combines with J gene TRBJ2-1; D might be TRBD2 (5 bases). Germline values: CDR1 MDHEN, CDR2 SYDVKM. This CDR3 spans 17 amino acids. V shed 4 bases and J shed 7 bases, with 23 bases lying between them. CDR3 sequence: CASSWGARRTFENEQFF. CDR3 DNA: TGTGCCAGCAGTTGGGGAGCTCGGCGGACTTTCGAAAATGAGCAGTTCTTC.

The chain employs TRBV12-3 or TRBV12-4 and TRBJ1-5; D unclear. Trimming took off 3 bases at V and 5 bases at J, with 11 bases between the two ends. The CDR3 totals 14 residues. This chain's CDR3 is CASSLSRWDQPQHF. CDR3 nucleotides: TGTGCCAGCAGTTTGTCCAGGTGGGATCAGCCCCAGCATTTT.

This clonotype was observed a few times. This chain connects TRBV20-1 to TRBJ1-6, with 8 bases matching TRBD1. V lost 0 bases, J lost 10 bases, and 17 bases stayed unmatched. CDR1 and CDR2 from the germline V gene are DFQATT and SNEGSKA (reference sequence). CDR3 length: 18 residues. Written as DNA, the CDR3 is TGCAGTGCTAGAGATGTGGATCTGGGACAGGCCCCCCAATCACCCCTCCACTTT. This translates into CSARDVDLGQAPQSPLHF.

The chain recombines TRBV10-1 with TRBJ2-2; 7 positions agree with TRBD2. The CDR3 is 15 amino acids. CDR1 is WNHNN and CDR2 is SYGVQD in the germline V gene (reference sequence). The ends lost 2 bases at V and 6 bases at J; junction bases unmatched: 6. CDR3 region: CASSEKREGSGELFF. The CDR3 nucleotides are TGCGCCAGCAGTGAGAAGCGGGAAGGGTCCGGGGAGCTGTTTTTT.

The sample holds many counts of this clonotype. This sequence joins TRBV2 and TRBJ2-3; 7 nucleotides match TRBD1. The germline CDR1 and CDR2 sequences are SNHLY and FYNNEI. This CDR3 comprises 12 residues. The J segment lost 4 bases and the V segment lost 6 bases, leaving 1 base of the junction unmatched. The CDR3, as DNA: TGTGCCAGCAGCGACAGGGCAGATACGCAGTATTTT. Protein sequence: CASSDRADTQYF.

This chain joins TRBV4-1 and TRBJ1-1, with D perhaps matching TRBD1 (5 bases). This CDR3 is 14 amino acids long. The V gene's germline CDR1 is MGHRA and CDR2 YSYEKL. V gave up 4 bases and J gave up 1 base, with 10 bases separating them. This chain's CDR3 is CASSRGQTNTEAFF. Here the CDR3 DNA reads TGCGCCAGCAGCCGAGGACAAACGAACACTGAAGCTTTCTTT.

Concerning this clonotype: Possible read error: a much larger clone is one base away. The chain employs TRBV7-2 and TRBJ2-3; no firm D call. CDR1 and CDR2 from the germline V gene are SGHTA and FQGNSA. The CDR3 has 14 residues. CDR3 coding DNA: TGTGCCAGCAATCTCGGCTACCGCTGGGATATGCAGTATTTT. Amino acids: CASNLGYRWDMQYF.

This clonotype was seen more than once but under ten times. The junction departs from germline at one end; a sequencing error may be responsible. The V call is TRBV29-1, the J call TRBJ2-7; D might be TRBD1 (7 bases). The germline gives CDR1 SQVTM, CDR2 ANQGSEA. The CDR3 is 15 residues long. CDR3 region: CSVQEIQGTRNEQYF. CDR3 DNA: TGCAGCGTTCAAGAGATACAGGGGACTCGGAACGAGCAGTACTTC.

The chain couples TRBV30 to TRBJ1-4; D is unclear. The CDR3 is made up of 15 amino acids. Germline lookup yields CDR1 GTSNPN and CDR2 SVGIG (reference sequence). V lost 0 bases and J lost 1, with 9 bases in between. CDR3 DNA sequence: TGTGCCTGGAGTGTAATGTGGGGAACTAATGAAAAACTGTTTTTT. It specifies CAWSVMWGTNEKLFF.

The chain is built from TRBV9 and TRBJ2-7, with no clear D. CDR3 length: 13 amino acids. V lost 4 bases, J lost 3 bases, and 11 bases lay in between. Germline-derived CDR1 and CDR2 are SGDLS and YYNGEE. This CDR3 is CASSLSLYYEQYF. The CDR3 region has the DNA TGTGCCAGCAGCCTCAGTCTTTACTACGAGCAGTACTTC.

This clonotype occurred many times. The V gene is TRBV30, the J gene TRBJ2-1; D is unresolved. Germline V lookup: CDR1 GTSNPN, CDR2 SVGIG (reference sequence). V lost 4 bases to trimming and J lost 8 bases, with 18 bases between them. The CDR3 is made up of 14 amino acids. The CDR3 spells CAWNEGQISDEQFF. The CDR3, as DNA: TGTGCCTGGAACGAAGGGCAGATAAGCGATGAGCAGTTCTTC.

Only a few counts were recorded for this clonotype. The chain has TRBV14 and TRBJ2-2; 9 nucleotides match TRBD1. CDR3 size: 16 residues. The ends lost 3 bases at V and 6 bases at J; junction bases unmatched: 8. CDR1 SGHDN and CDR2 FVKESK come from the germline V gene. CDR3 residues: CASSHYRDRVSGELFF. The CDR3 nucleotides are TGTGCCAGCAGCCATTACCGGGACAGGGTCTCCGGGGAGCTGTTTTTT.